One and the same sample provided the 6 T cell receptor beta chains below, sequenced in a study of CD8 T cells in Susac syndrome. Random hexamers served to reverse transcribe about 0.5 to 1 ug RNA. Via MiXCR, TCRdb re-called the immunoSEQ multiplex PCR reads, giving one row per CDR3 protein. The sample records almost 450,000 distinct CDR3 sequences, around 85% being singletons. Sequenced input: CD8+ T cells from PBMCs. These TCRs come from a human donor with multiple sclerosis.

The table lists this clonotype with a few counts. The chain links TRBV6-1 to TRBJ1-2, with no clear D. In germline, CDR1 is MNHNS, CDR2 SASEGT. V dropped 6 bases and J dropped 3 bases, with 20 bases sitting between them. The CDR3 consists of 16 residues. CDR3 region: CASSPSDDGRYYGYTF. DNA of the CDR3: TGTGCCAGCAGCCCCTCCGACGACGGACGATACTATGGCTACACCTTC.

This CDR3 is CVSRGASDTQYF. Here the CDR3 DNA reads TGTGTTTCGAGGGGGGCATCAGATACGCAGTATTTT. This chain uses TRBV5-4 with TRBJ2-3, with D possibly called TRBD1 or TRBD2 (6 bases each). There are 12 residues in the CDR3. Germline CDR1 SGHNT, CDR2 YYREEE (reference sequence).

The chain carries TRBV6-5 and TRBJ2-7, with unresolved D. The V and J ends lost 6 bases and 7 bases respectively, with 10 bases between them. The CDR3 spans 11 residues. Germline CDR1 MNHEY, CDR2 SVGAGI. In DNA form, the CDR3 reads TGTGCCAGCAGGGACCTAGGGGAGCAGTACTTC. Its translation: CASRDLGEQYF.

This clonotype occurred many times. V and J are TRBV25-1 and TRBJ2-2, with no clear D. This CDR3 region has 10 residues. V lost 5 bases, J lost 7 bases, and 2 bases lay in between. Looked up from germline, CDR1 is MGHDK and CDR2 is SYGVNS. The CDR3 loop is CASSHGELFF. The CDR3 bases are TGTGCCAGCAGTCACGGGGAGCTGTTTTTT. The whole variable domain, filled in from reference TRBV25-1 and TRBJ2-2, reads EADIYQTPRYLVIGTGKKITLECSQTMGHDKMYWYQQDPGMELHLIHYSYGVNSTEKGDLSSESTVSRIRTEHFPLTLESARPSHTSQYLCASSHGELFFGEGSRLTVL.

This rearrangement joins TRBV6-1 to TRBJ2-2; 7 bases line up with TRBD1. The V segment lost 7 bases and the J segment 5 bases; nucleotides outside the gene matches: 16. Germline lookup yields CDR1 MNHNS and CDR2 SASEGT. This CDR3 comprises 17 residues. CDR3 in DNA: TGTGCCAGCAACTTAGAACAGGGGAGAGTCGGAACCGGGGAGCTGTTTTTT. Protein: CASNLEQGRVGTGELFF.

The chain couples TRBV6-2 or TRBV6-3 to TRBJ1-5, with unresolved D. The germline gives CDR1 MNHEY, CDR2 SVGEGT. Deletions cut 6 bases from V and 0 bases from J, with 6 bases between. The CDR3 has 13 amino acids. CDR3 nucleotide sequence: TGTGCCAGCAGCTCCACTAGCAATCAGCCCCAGCATTTT. Amino acids: CASSSTSNQPQHF.